The clone carrying this T cell receptor beta chain was found once. No antigen is known for it. Time point specified: week 35, safety follow-up. Vaccinated patients received 300 ug of mutant IDH1 20-mer peptide per dose, with topical imiquimod. Patients carried new grade 3 or 4 IDH1-mutant astrocytomas lacking nuclear ATRX. The data were taken from a study of a mutant IDH1 vaccine in newly diagnosed glioma. Across the study: Treated patients had a mean age of approximately 40 years and a roughly 62% male, around 38% female split. Week 35 held visit V12, while week 47 held visit V13.

The method was immunoSEQ multiplex PCR; TCRdb's version includes in-frame clones alone and lacks a portion of them. The table includes 70,000 or so clones, more than 75% detected once. Germline CDR1 reads ENHRY; CDR2 reads SYGVKD. Trimming took 2 bases from V and 4 from J, leaving 6 bases between them. The CDR3 consists of 13 residues. V gene TRBV10-3 combines with J gene TRBJ2-1; D not certain. This receptor was obtained from a man aged 30-40 years with glioma. The sequencing used PBMCs, collected from a glioma patient whose treatment included an IDH1 peptide vaccine. CDR3 DNA sequence: TGTGCCATCAGTGAGAGGTCGTACAATGAGCAGTTCTTC. Its translation is CAISERSYNEQFF.